A selection of T cell receptor beta chains follows, all from one sample in a study of PD-1 blockade in classical Hodgkin lymphoma. Using immunoSEQ multiplex PCR, the repertoire was profiled, and TCRdb retains in-frame clones only, with some absent. The table records around 41,000 clones, approximately 70% of them present only once. The material was peripheral blood mononuclear cells (PBMCs), obtained before the second cycle of nivolumab. The receptors come from a human donor with classical Hodgkin lymphoma. Both conserved end residues are part of each CDR3. Fields, in order: J gene, V gene, D gene, clone size, CDR3 protein, CDR3 DNA. D genes are given only for firm matches. Size is omitted from some rows. Given values are once, few, many or a class for expanded clones.

TRBJ2-1 TRBV5-1 TRBD2 - CASRRTSAHNEQFF TGCGCCAGCAGAAGGACTAGCGCCCACAATGAGCAGTTCTTC
TRBJ1-4 TRBV10-3 - few CAISEVGNEKLFF TGTGCCATCAGTGAAGTGGGTAATGAAAAACTGTTTTTT
TRBJ1-1 TRBV9 TRBD1 - CASSAGTGFNTEAFF TGTGCCAGCAGCGCCGGGACAGGATTCAACACTGAAGCTTTCTTT
TRBJ2-7 TRBV7-6 - few CASSLAAAYEQYF TGTGCCAGCAGCTTAGCGGCGGCCTACGAGCAGTACTTC
TRBJ1-4 TRBV7-9 TRBD1 - CASSRTGGDEKLFF TGTGCCAGCAGCCGGACAGGGGGCGATGAAAAACTGTTTTTT
TRBJ2-5 TRBV5-4 - - CASSLVPEGGETQYF TGTGCCAGCAGCTTGGTACCAGAGGGGGGGGAGACCCAGTACTTC
TRBJ2-2 TRBV28 - once CASSLSTWTVDTGELFF TGTGCCAGCAGTTTATCGACTTGGACAGTTGACACCGGGGAGCTGTTTTTT
TRBJ2-2 TRBV30 - few CAWLGLITTGELFF TGTGCCTGGTTGGGACTCATCACCACCGGGGAGCTGTTTTTT
TRBJ2-1 TRBV4-1 - - CASSQEMTGFYNEQFF TGCGCCAGCAGCCAAGAGATGACAGGATTCTACAATGAGCAGTTCTTC
TRBJ2-3 TRBV27 TRBD2 - CASRPGTSGTTDTQYF TGTGCCAGCCGCCCCGGGACTAGCGGAACCACAGATACGCAGTATTTT
TRBJ2-7 TRBV6-5 TRBD1 - CASRTGTGGYEQYF TGTGCCAGCAGAACCGGGACAGGGGGCTACGAGCAGTACTTC
TRBJ2-1 TRBV7-6 TRBD2 - CASSSGLAGVKQFF TGTGCCAGCAGCAGCGGACTAGCGGGAGTTAAGCAGTTCTTC
TRBJ2-2 TRBV7-3 TRBD2 - CASSLAGGDTGELFF TGTGCCAGCAGCTTAGCGGGAGGGGACACCGGGGAGCTGTTTTTT
TRBJ1-6 TRBV7-2 - - CASSLEVYNSPLHF TGTGCCAGCAGCTTAGAGGTCTATAATTCACCCCTCCACTTT
TRBJ2-1 TRBV7-2 - - CASSLEGINEQFF TGTGCCAGCAGCTTAGAGGGGATAAATGAGCAGTTCTTC
TRBJ2-7 TRBV9 - once CASSVAPRTTGSYEQYF TGTGCCAGCAGCGTAGCCCCCCGGACGACAGGCTCCTACGAGCAGTACTTC
TRBJ2-3 TRBV7-3 TRBD2 - CASSFGGARTDTQYF TGTGCCAGCAGCTTCGGGGGGGCAAGGACAGATACGCAGTATTTT
TRBJ2-3 TRBV10-3 - - CAISESPLTDTQYF TGTGCCATCAGTGAGTCCCCCCTGACAGATACGCAGTATTTT
TRBJ2-5 TRBV30 TRBD2 once CACQRGGGYQETQYF TGTGCCTGTCAACGGGGCGGGGGATACCAAGAGACCCAGTACTTC
TRBJ2-5 TRBV30 TRBD2 once CASTSSGGAETQYF TGTGCCTCAACTTCTAGCGGGGGTGCAGAGACCCAGTACTTC
TRBJ2-1 TRBV29-1 TRBD2 - CSFGLAGVKEQFF TGCAGCTTTGGACTAGCGGGAGTAAAAGAGCAGTTCTTC
TRBJ2-5 TRBV19 TRBD1 - CATSQTGGAETQYF TGTGCCACTAGCCAGACAGGGGGCGCGGAGACCCAGTACTTC
TRBJ1-2 TRBV4-1 TRBD1 - CASSQDQVGTGHGYTF TGCGCCAGCAGCCAAGATCAAGTAGGGACAGGGCACGGCTACACCTTC
TRBJ1-3 TRBV6-5 TRBD1 - CASSYGGTVGNTIYF TGTGCCAGCAGTTACGGGGGGACAGTTGGAAACACCATATATTTT
TRBJ1-1 TRBV4-3 - - CASSPRQAMNTEAFF TGCGCCAGCAGCCCACGACAGGCGATGAACACTGAAGCTTTCTTT
TRBJ2-1 TRBV27 - - CASSLSLSSYNEQFF TGTGCCAGCAGCCTCAGTCTGAGCTCCTACAATGAGCAGTTCTTC
TRBJ2-2 TRBV11-3 TRBD1 - CASSPSTGAGELFF TGTGCCAGCAGTCCTTCTACAGGGGCCGGGGAGCTGTTTTTT
TRBJ1-2 TRBV30 TRBD1 few CAFTAGTGLYVRGYTF TGTGCCTTCACAGCCGGGACAGGCTTGTATGTAAGAGGCTACACCTTC
TRBJ1-2 TRBV2 - - CASSEDRSNYGYTF TGTGCCAGCAGTGAAGACAGGAGCAACTATGGCTACACCTTC
TRBJ2-5 TRBV2 TRBD1 - CASTRDRGRKRETQYF TGTGCCAGCACCCGAGACAGGGGGCGTAAGAGAGAGACCCAGTACTTC
TRBJ2-5 TRBV7-9 TRBD1 - CASSSGTGETQYF TGTGCCAGCAGCTCCGGGACAGGGGAGACCCAGTACTTC
TRBJ2-7 TRBV7-2 - - CASSRGGSYEQYF TGTGCCAGCAGCCGAGGGGGCTCCTACGAGCAGTACTTC
TRBJ2-3 TRBV7-9 TRBD2 - CASSAASGGALNTQYF TGTGCCAGCAGCGCCGCTAGCGGGGGGGCCTTAAATACGCAGTATTTT
TRBJ2-1 TRBV7-2 TRBD2 - CASSPQTSGRGEQFF TGTGCCAGTTCGCCCCAGACTAGCGGGAGGGGTGAGCAGTTCTTC
TRBJ2-2 TRBV7-8 - few CASSPITQDGYLDTGELFF TGTGCCAGCAGCCCGATAACACAAGACGGATACCTAGACACCGGGGAGCTGTTTTTT
TRBJ1-6 TRBV4-3 - - CASSQEEGRSPLHF TGCGCCAGCAGCCAAGAAGAGGGAAGGTCACCCCTCCACTTT
TRBJ2-7 TRBV2 - - CASKLQGSSYEQYF TGTGCCAGCAAGTTACAGGGTAGCTCCTACGAGCAGTACTTC
TRBJ2-1 TRBV2 - - CASSGGTQFF TGTGCCAGCAGTGGGGGGACGCAGTTCTTC
TRBJ1-1 TRBV14 - once CASQDSPNTEAFF TGTGCCAGCCAGGACAGCCCGAACACTGAAGCTTTCTTT
TRBJ2-1 TRBV7-9 TRBD2 few CASSSRTSGGSYNEQFF TGTGCCAGCAGCTCCCGGACTAGCGGGGGGTCATACAATGAGCAGTTCTTC
TRBJ2-2 TRBV7-2 TRBD2 - CASSLGILAGGPRTGELFF TGTGCCAGCAGCTTAGGGATACTAGCGGGGGGGCCGCGGACCGGGGAGCTGTTTTTT
TRBJ2-3 TRBV6-4 - - CASSVSGTDTQYF TGTGCCAGCAGTGTCTCGGGCACAGATACGCAGTATTTT
TRBJ1-1 TRBV9 - - CASSPRDWNTEAFF TGTGCCAGCAGCCCTAGGGACTGGAACACTGAAGCTTTCTTT
TRBJ1-3 TRBV5-6 - medium-sized CASSSVRSGNTIYF TGTGCCAGCAGCTCTGTCAGGTCTGGAAACACCATATATTTT
TRBJ1-1 TRBV7-6 - few CASSSPLDRSNTEAFF TGTGCCAGCAGCTCACCCTTGGACAGATCGAACACTGAAGCTTTCTTT
TRBJ2-1 TRBV7-3 - - CASSLSLYNEQFF TGTGCCAGCAGCCTATCATTATACAATGAGCAGTTCTTC
TRBJ2-7 TRBV19 - - CASSTRQDGDPYEQYF TGTGCCAGTAGCACTCGACAGGACGGGGACCCCTACGAGCAGTACTTC
TRBJ1-1 TRBV2 TRBD1 - CASTLRDRTEAFF TGTGCCAGCACTCTCCGGGACAGGACTGAAGCTTTCTTT
TRBJ2-3 TRBV28 TRBD1 - CASTPSGTGSWGTQYF TGTGCCAGCACCCCCTCCGGGACAGGTTCTTGGGGTACGCAGTATTTT
TRBJ2-7 TRBV4-1 TRBD1 - CASSQDGQGVYEQYF TGCGCCAGCAGCCAAGACGGACAGGGTGTCTACGAGCAGTACTTC
TRBJ2-7 TRBV6-5 TRBD1 - CASKRGRDYEQYF TGTGCCAGCAAAAGGGGGCGCGACTACGAGCAGTACTTC
TRBJ2-3 TRBV7-3 - - CASSLAGGADTQYF TGTGCCAGCAGCTTAGCGGGCGGGGCGGATACGCAGTATTTT
TRBJ1-4 TRBV7-9 TRBD1 few CASSIGTGVNEKLFF TGTGCCAGCAGCATCGGGACAGGAGTTAATGAAAAACTGTTTTTT
TRBJ2-7 TRBV25-1 - - CASSEYKEIYEQYF TGTGCCAGCAGTGAATATAAGGAAATCTACGAGCAGTACTTC
TRBJ2-3 TRBV2 - once CASQSLLTRDIIDTQYF TGTGCCAGCCAAAGTTTGTTGACTAGGGACATAATAGATACGCAGTATTTT
TRBJ2-3 TRBV2 TRBD2 - CASSAFGSGLAGTDTQYF TGTGCCAGCAGTGCATTTGGAAGCGGACTAGCGGGGACAGATACGCAGTATTTT
TRBJ1-4 TRBV7-9 - - CASQGSEKLFF TGTGCCAGTCAGGGTAGTGAAAAACTGTTTTTT
TRBJ2-5 TRBV2 - - CASLTGRGSQETQYF TGTGCCAGCCTCACTGGCCGTGGAAGCCAAGAGACCCAGTACTTC
TRBJ1-5 TRBV4-2 - few CASSLSWDNNQPQHF TGTGCCAGCAGCCTAAGCTGGGACAACAATCAGCCCCAGCATTTT
TRBJ1-5 TRBV27 - - CASSSVAGQPQHF TGTGCCAGCAGTTCAGTAGCTGGTCAGCCCCAGCATTTT